This is a list of T cell receptor beta chains from one sample in a study of blood T cell repertoires in COVID-19. This table comes from immunoSEQ multiplex PCR, and its TCRdb copy is limited to in-frame clones, with some not included. The profile shows 200,000 to 250,000 clones, around 86% of them singletons. Sequencing input: peripheral blood. These receptor sequences come from a woman aged 70-85 years with COVID-19, enrolled during active disease. CDR3s include the opening cysteine and the closing phenylalanine or tryptophan. D genes are given only for firm matches. Clone size is given for some rows only: seen once, a few or many times, or a class if the clone is expanded.

d_call	clone_size	j_call	v_call	cdr3_aa	cdr3_nt
-	-	TRBJ2-3	TRBV4-1	CASSQEPTGEGTDTQYF	TGCGCCAGCAGCCAAGAACCGACAGGGGAGGGGACAGATACGCAGTATTTT
TRBD1	few	TRBJ2-7	TRBV18	CASSPTPRTGTGRFYEQYF	TGTGCCAGCTCACCCACGCCCAGAACCGGGACAGGGAGGTTCTACGAGCAGTACTTC
-	once	TRBJ1-4	TRBV7-9	CASSLAQGATNEKLFF	TGTGCCAGCAGCTTAGCACAGGGTGCAACTAATGAAAAACTGTTTTTT
-	-	TRBJ2-1	TRBV6-6	CASSYGADNEQFF	TGTGCCAGCAGTTACGGTGCGGACAATGAGCAGTTCTTC
-	-	TRBJ1-4	TRBV7-2	CASSLGQVNNEKLFF	TGTGCCAGCAGCTTGGGTCAGGTTAATAATGAAAAACTGTTTTTT
-	-	TRBJ1-4	TRBV18	CASSLGVLRTNEKLFF	TGTGCCAGCTCTCTCGGGGTTCTGCGGACTAATGAAAAACTGTTTTTT
TRBD1	-	TRBJ1-1	TRBV11-2	CASSFAGGRNTEAFF	TGTGCCAGCAGCTTCGCAGGGGGCCGGAACACTGAAGCTTTCTTT
TRBD1	-	TRBJ1-6	TRBV3-1/TRBV3-2	CASSPRQGSSPLHF	TGTGCCAGCAGCCCTAGACAGGGGAGTTCACCCCTCCACTTT
TRBD1	once	TRBJ1-1	TRBV27	CASSFLGDSEAFF	TGTGCCAGCAGTTTTCTTGGGGACAGTGAAGCTTTCTTT
-	-	TRBJ1-4	TRBV28	CASGGATNEKLFF	TGTGCCTCCGGGGGAGCAACTAATGAAAAACTGTTTTTT
-	-	TRBJ1-1	TRBV30	CASARGGRAEAFF	TGTGCCTCGGCTCGGGGCGGGAGGGCTGAAGCTTTCTTT
TRBD2	once	TRBJ2-7	TRBV28	CATAQTSGRADEQYF	TGTGCCACAGCCCAGACTAGCGGGAGGGCCGATGAGCAGTACTTC
-	-	TRBJ2-6	TRBV7-2	CASSLEHSGANVLTF	TGTGCCAGCAGCTTAGAACACTCTGGGGCCAACGTCCTGACTTTC
TRBD2	-	TRBJ2-4	TRBV19	CASSLSSGVSARAKNIQYF	TGTGCCAGTAGTCTATCGAGCGGGGTGAGCGCGAGAGCCAAAAACATTCAGTACTTC
TRBD2	-	TRBJ2-7	TRBV11-2	CASSRRLPGTSDEQYF	TGTGCCAGCAGCCGCCGTTTACCTGGGACTAGCGACGAGCAGTACTTC
-	-	TRBJ1-1	TRBV12-5	CASGLMSRPGQTFF	TGTGCTAGTGGTTTAATGTCCCGCCCGGGACAAACTTTCTTT
TRBD2	-	TRBJ2-5	TRBV7-3	CASSLGLAGGIGETQYF	TGTGCCAGCAGCTTAGGGCTAGCGGGAGGGATTGGCGAGACCCAGTACTTC
TRBD2	once	TRBJ2-7	TRBV2	CASRISGSSYEQYF	TGTGCCAGCAGGATCAGCGGGAGCTCCTACGAGCAGTACTTC
-	-	TRBJ2-1	TRBV19	CASTQATTSSSYNEQFF	TGTGCCAGTACTCAAGCGACGACCTCTAGCTCCTACAATGAGCAGTTCTTC
TRBD2	-	TRBJ2-1	TRBV5-8	CASKRLAGGGSYNEQFF	TGTGCCAGCAAGCGACTAGCGGGAGGGGGTTCCTACAATGAGCAGTTCTTC
-	-	TRBJ2-5	TRBV4-3	CASSPSGAAQETQYF	TGCGCCAGCAGCCCCTCAGGAGCGGCCCAAGAGACCCAGTACTTC
TRBD1	-	TRBJ2-7	TRBV25-1	CASSGGGTGAYEQYF	TGTGCCAGCAGTGGAGGAGGGACAGGAGCCTACGAGCAGTACTTC
-	-	TRBJ1-5	TRBV6-4	CASRPYRPCYSNQPQHF	TGTGCCAGCAGACCTTACAGACCTTGCTATAGCAATCAGCCCCAGCATTTT
-	-	TRBJ2-7	TRBV7-3	CASSLDRSSYEQYF	TGTGCCAGCAGCTTGGACAGATCCTCCTACGAGCAGTACTTC
TRBD2	-	TRBJ2-7	TRBV15	CATRGTSGSTNEQYF	TGTGCCACCCGGGGGACTAGCGGGAGTACCAACGAGCAGTACTTC
-	-	TRBJ1-5	TRBV19	CASSTTGFAQPQHF	TGTGCCAGTAGTACAACAGGGTTTGCTCAGCCCCAGCATTTT
-	-	TRBJ1-5	TRBV7-9	CASSLEQYNQPQHF	TGTGCCAGCAGCTTAGAACAGTACAATCAGCCCCAGCATTTT
TRBD1	few	TRBJ2-7	TRBV28	CASSFRTGHYEQYF	TGTGCCAGCAGTTTTAGGACAGGGCACTACGAGCAGTACTTC
TRBD1	-	TRBJ2-7	TRBV10-3	CATLPGQGSIEQYF	TGTGCCACTCTTCCGGGACAGGGGTCGATCGAGCAGTACTTC
-	many	TRBJ1-2	TRBV13	CASSLGMSYGYTF	TGTGCCAGCAGTTTAGGGATGAGCTATGGCTACACCTTC
-	few	TRBJ2-7	TRBV21-1	CASSMASGRDYYEQYF	TGTGCCAGCAGCATGGCTAGCGGGAGGGATTACTACGAGCAGTACTTC
TRBD2	-	TRBJ2-7	TRBV27	CASSLFALPTSGAYEQYF	TGTGCCAGCAGTCTTTTCGCATTACCGACTAGCGGGGCCTACGAGCAGTACTTC
-	many	TRBJ2-7	TRBV28	CASRGGTLRGEQYF	TGTGCCAGCAGGGGCGGGACCCTGCGCGGGGAGCAGTACTTC
-	-	TRBJ2-7	TRBV28	CASSLGAALSYEQYF	TGTGCCAGCAGTTTAGGGGCAGCTCTCTCCTACGAGCAGTACTTC
-	few	TRBJ1-4	TRBV28	CASSRDSPLGTNEKLFF	TGTGCCAGCAGCCGGGACTCTCCCCTAGGGACTAATGAAAAACTGTTTTTT
TRBD2	-	TRBJ2-5	TRBV18	CASSPGGTSGRETQYF	TGTGCCAGCTCACCGGGCGGGACTAGCGGGAGAGAGACCCAGTACTTC
TRBD2	-	TRBJ2-1	TRBV3-1/TRBV3-2	CASSQAEGRTSGRLGYNEQFF	TGTGCCAGCAGCCAAGCGGAAGGGAGGACTAGCGGGAGGCTGGGATACAATGAGCAGTTCTTC
-	-	TRBJ2-1	TRBV5-4	CASSPRGSYNEQFF	TGTGCCAGCAGCCCGCGTGGGAGCTACAATGAGCAGTTCTTC
TRBD1	once	TRBJ1-5	TRBV4-3	CASSQDREGAGNQPQHF	TGCGCCAGCAGCCAAGATCGTGAGGGGGCAGGGAATCAGCCCCAGCATTTT
TRBD1	-	TRBJ1-1	TRBV7-2	CASSRQGFEAFF	TGTGCCAGCAGCCGACAGGGATTTGAAGCTTTCTTT
TRBD1	-	TRBJ2-7	TRBV4-1	CASSPGQVPYEQYF	TGCGCCAGCAGCCCTGGACAGGTTCCCTACGAGCAGTACTTC
-	-	TRBJ2-2	TRBV5-4	CASSARQENTGELFF	TGTGCCAGCAGCGCGAGACAGGAGAACACCGGGGAGCTGTTTTTT
-	-	TRBJ2-5	TRBV11-3	CASSSGETQYF	TGTGCCAGCAGCTCAGGGGAGACCCAGTACTTC
-	-	TRBJ1-1	TRBV25-1	CASGGGYGGLEAFF	TGTGCCAGCGGGGGGGGATACGGAGGGCTTGAAGCTTTCTTT
-	few	TRBJ2-1	TRBV4-3	CASSRSLRDNEQFF	TGCGCCAGCAGCAGGAGCCTCCGGGACAATGAGCAGTTCTTC
TRBD1	-	TRBJ1-6	TRBV9	CASSSGGTGISPLHF	TGTGCCAGCAGCTCAGGGGGGACAGGGATCTCACCCCTCCACTTT
-	few	TRBJ1-2	TRBV7-9	CASSPATSGYGYTF	TGTGCCAGCAGCCCAGCGACTTCGGGCTATGGCTACACCTTC
TRBD1	-	TRBJ1-2	TRBV29-1	CSVRDRFYGYTF	TGCAGCGTGAGGGACAGATTCTATGGCTACACCTTC
-	few	TRBJ1-2	TRBV19	CASSSGGQRVNYGYTF	TGTGCCAGTAGTTCAGGAGGGCAGAGAGTTAACTATGGCTACACCTTC
-	-	TRBJ1-1	TRBV27	CASSLGSSTTEAFF	TGTGCCAGCAGTTTGGGCAGTTCAACCACTGAAGCTTTCTTT
-	-	TRBJ2-2	TRBV11-3	CASKAGNTGELFF	TGTGCCAGCAAGGCAGGGAACACCGGGGAGCTGTTTTTT
-	-	TRBJ2-5	TRBV24-1	CATSDLGSGQETQYF	TGTGCCACCAGTGATTTAGGGAGCGGCCAAGAGACCCAGTACTTC
-	once	TRBJ2-7	TRBV7-9	CASSLAGGSLYYEQYF	TGTGCCAGCAGCTTAGCGGGGGGTTCCCTATACTACGAGCAGTACTTC
-	-	TRBJ1-6	TRBV14	CASSGDNYNSPLHF	TGTGCCAGCAGTGGGGACAACTATAATTCACCCCTCCACTTT
-	-	TRBJ1-3	TRBV9	CASSPWRESGNTIYF	TGTGCCAGCAGCCCCTGGAGGGAGTCTGGAAACACCATATATTTT